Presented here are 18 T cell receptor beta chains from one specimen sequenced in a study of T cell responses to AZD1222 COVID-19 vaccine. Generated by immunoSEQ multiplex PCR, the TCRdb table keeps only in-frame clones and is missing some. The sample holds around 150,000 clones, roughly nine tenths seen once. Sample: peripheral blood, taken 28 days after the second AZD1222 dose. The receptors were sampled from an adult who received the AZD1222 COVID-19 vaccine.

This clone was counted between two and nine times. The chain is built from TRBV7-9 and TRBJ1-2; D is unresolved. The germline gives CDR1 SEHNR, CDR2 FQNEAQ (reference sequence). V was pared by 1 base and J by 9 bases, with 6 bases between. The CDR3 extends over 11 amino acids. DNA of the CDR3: TGTGCCAGCAGCTTAGGTGGGAGCTACACCTTC. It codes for CASSLGGSYTF.

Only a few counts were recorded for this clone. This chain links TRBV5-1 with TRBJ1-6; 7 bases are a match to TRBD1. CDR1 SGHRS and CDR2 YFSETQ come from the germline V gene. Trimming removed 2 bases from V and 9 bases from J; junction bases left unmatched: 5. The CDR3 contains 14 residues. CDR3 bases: TGCGCCAGCAGCTTTGACAGGGCGGTTTCACCCCTCCACTTT. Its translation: CASSFDRAVSPLHF.

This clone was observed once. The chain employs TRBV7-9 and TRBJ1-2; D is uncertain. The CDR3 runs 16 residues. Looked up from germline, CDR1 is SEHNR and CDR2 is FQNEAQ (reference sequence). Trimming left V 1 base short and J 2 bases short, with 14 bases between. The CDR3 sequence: CASSLESDTFNYGYTF. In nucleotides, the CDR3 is TGTGCCAGCAGCTTAGAGTCAGATACATTCAACTATGGCTACACCTTC.

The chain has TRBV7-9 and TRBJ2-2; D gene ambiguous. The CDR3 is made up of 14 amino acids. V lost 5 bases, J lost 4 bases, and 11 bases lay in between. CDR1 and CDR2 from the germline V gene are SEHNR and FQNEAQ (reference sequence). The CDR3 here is CASSPRTFTGELFF. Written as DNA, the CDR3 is TGTGCCAGCAGCCCCCGGACCTTCACCGGGGAGCTGTTTTTT.

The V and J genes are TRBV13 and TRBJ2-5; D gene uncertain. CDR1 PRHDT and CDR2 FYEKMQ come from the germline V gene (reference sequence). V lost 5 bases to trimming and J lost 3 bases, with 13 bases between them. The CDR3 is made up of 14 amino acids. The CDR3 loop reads CASSPGPMKETQYF. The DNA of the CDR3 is TGTGCCAGCAGCCCGGGCCCTATGAAAGAGACCCAGTACTTC.

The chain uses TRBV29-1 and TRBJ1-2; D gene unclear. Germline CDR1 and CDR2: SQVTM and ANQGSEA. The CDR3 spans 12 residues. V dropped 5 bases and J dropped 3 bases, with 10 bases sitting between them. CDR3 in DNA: TGCAGCGTTTCAACCGTATACTATGGCTACACCTTC. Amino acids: CSVSTVYYGYTF.

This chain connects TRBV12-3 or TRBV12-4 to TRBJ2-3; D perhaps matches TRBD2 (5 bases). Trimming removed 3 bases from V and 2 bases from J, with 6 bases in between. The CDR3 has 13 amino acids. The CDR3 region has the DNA TGTGCCAGCAGTTTCGGGAACACAGATACGCAGTATTTT. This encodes CASSFGNTDTQYF.

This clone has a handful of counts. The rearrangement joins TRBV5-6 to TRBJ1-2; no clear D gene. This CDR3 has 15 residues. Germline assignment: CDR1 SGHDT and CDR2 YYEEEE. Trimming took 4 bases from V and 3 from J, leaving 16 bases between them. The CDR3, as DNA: TGTGCCAGCAGCCTGACAACGGTCCTGGACTATGGCTACACCTTC. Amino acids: CASSLTTVLDYGYTF.

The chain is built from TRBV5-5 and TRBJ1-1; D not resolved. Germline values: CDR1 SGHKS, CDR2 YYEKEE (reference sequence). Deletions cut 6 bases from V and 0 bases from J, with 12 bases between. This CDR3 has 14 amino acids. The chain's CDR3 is CASKQDDMNTEAFF. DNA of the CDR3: TGTGCCAGCAAGCAGGACGATATGAACACTGAAGCTTTCTTT.

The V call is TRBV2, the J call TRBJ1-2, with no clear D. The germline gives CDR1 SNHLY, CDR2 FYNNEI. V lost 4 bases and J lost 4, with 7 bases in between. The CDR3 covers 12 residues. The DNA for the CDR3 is TGTGCCAGCAGTGCTCCGGTCTATGGCTACACCTTC. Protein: CASSAPVYGYTF.

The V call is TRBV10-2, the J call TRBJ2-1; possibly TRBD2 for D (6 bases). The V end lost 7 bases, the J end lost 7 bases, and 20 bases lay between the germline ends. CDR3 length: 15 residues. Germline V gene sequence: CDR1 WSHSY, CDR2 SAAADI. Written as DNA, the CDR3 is TGCGCCAGCACCCGAGGGCGGGGTAGGGGAAATGAGCAGTTCTTC. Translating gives CASTRGRGRGNEQFF.

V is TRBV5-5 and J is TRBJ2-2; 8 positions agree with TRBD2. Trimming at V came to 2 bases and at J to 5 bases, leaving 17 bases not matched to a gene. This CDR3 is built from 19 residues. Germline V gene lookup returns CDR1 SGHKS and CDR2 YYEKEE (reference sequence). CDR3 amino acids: CASSFYRVAGPAGTGELFF. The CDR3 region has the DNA TGTGCCAGCAGCTTTTACCGGGTAGCGGGACCTGCGGGAACCGGGGAGCTGTTTTTT.

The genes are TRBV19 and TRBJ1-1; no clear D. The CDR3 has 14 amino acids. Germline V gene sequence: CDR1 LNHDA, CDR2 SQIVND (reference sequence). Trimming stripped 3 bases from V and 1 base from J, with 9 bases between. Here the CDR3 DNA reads TGTGCCAGTAGTATTGGCCAGACGAACACTGAAGCTTTCTTT. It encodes CASSIGQTNTEAFF.

The CDR3 reads CASSPRNAADTHSNQPQHF. The CDR3, as DNA: TGTGCCAGCAGTCCTCGAAACGCGGCGGACACACATAGCAATCAGCCCCAGCATTTT. The V call is TRBV6-6, the J call TRBJ1-5; TRBD1 might be the D (5 bases). This CDR3 is built from 19 residues. Trimming removed 5 bases at V and 0 bases at J, with 23 bases between. Germline CDR1 is MNHNY and CDR2 is SVGAGI (reference sequence).

CDR3 sequence: CASTRTENTEAFF. In DNA, the CDR3 is TGTGCCAGTACTAGGACAGAGAACACTGAAGCTTTCTTT. The chain links TRBV12-3 or TRBV12-4 to TRBJ1-1; D might be TRBD1 (6 bases). V gave up 9 bases and J gave up 1 base, with 12 bases separating them. The CDR3 covers 13 residues.

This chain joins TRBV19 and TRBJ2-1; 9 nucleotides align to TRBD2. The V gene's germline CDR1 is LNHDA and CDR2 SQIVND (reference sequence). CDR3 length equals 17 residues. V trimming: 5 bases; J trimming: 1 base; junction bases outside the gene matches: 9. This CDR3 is CASSHPRAGGSYNEQFF. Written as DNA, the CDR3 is TGTGCCAGTAGTCACCCGAGAGCGGGGGGTTCCTACAATGAGCAGTTCTTC.

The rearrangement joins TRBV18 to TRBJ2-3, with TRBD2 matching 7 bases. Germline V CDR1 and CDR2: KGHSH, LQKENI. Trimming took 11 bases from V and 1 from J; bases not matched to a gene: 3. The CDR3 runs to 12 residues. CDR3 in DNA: TGTGCCTCTGGGGGGGGCACAGATACGCAGTATTTT. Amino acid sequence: CASGGGTDTQYF.

The CDR3 is CASSLEERGRTFF. The CDR3 nucleotides read TGTGCCAGCAGCTTAGAGGAGAGGGGGAGAACTTTCTTT. The chain is built from TRBV11-2 and TRBJ1-1; a weak D match, TRBD1 (6 bases). Germline V lookup: CDR1 SGHAT, CDR2 FQNNGV. With 0 bases removed from V and 12 bases from J, the gap between germline ends came to 14 bases. The CDR3 consists of 13 residues.